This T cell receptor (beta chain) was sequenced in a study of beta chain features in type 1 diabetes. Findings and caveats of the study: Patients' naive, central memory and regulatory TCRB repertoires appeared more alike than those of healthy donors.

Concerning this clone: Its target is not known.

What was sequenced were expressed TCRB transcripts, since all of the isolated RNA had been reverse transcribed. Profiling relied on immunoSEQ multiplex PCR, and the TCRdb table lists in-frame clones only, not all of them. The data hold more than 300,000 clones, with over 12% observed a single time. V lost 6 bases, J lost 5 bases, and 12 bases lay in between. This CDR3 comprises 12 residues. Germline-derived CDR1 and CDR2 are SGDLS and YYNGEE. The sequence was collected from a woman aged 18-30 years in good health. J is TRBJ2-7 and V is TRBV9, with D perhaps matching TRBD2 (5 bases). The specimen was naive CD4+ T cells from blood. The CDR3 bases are TGTGCCAGCACCCTTGTACTAGACGAGCAGTACTTC. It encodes CASTLVLDEQYF.